The 18 T cell receptor beta chains below all came from one sample that was sequenced in a study of blood T cell repertoires in COVID-19. Using immunoSEQ multiplex PCR, the repertoire was profiled, and TCRdb retains in-frame clones only, with some absent. The sample contains 150,000 to 200,000 clones, 86% of which appear only once. Sequences were obtained from peripheral blood. These receptors were taken from a woman aged 70 to 79 with acute or convalescent COVID-19.

As concerns this clone: Other DNA sequences in the sample encode the same CDR3. The CDR3 here is CASRPGGMNTEAFF. The CDR3 bases are TGTGCCAGCAGGCCCGGCGGGATGAACACTGAAGCTTTCTTT. This chain connects TRBV28 to TRBJ1-1; D is unclear. Germline assignment: CDR1 MDHEN and CDR2 SYDVKM. The CDR3 is 14 residues long. Deletions cut 6 bases from V and 0 bases from J, with 11 bases between.

This chain uses TRBV7-3 with TRBJ2-3, with 9 bases matching TRBD1. With V trimmed by 5 bases and J by 5 bases, 8 bases remained unmatched. The germline CDR1 and CDR2 sequences are SGHTA and FQGTGA. CDR3 length: 15 amino acids. The CDR3 protein is CASSRGTGRQDTQYF. The CDR3 region has the DNA TGTGCCAGCAGCCGAGGGACAGGGAGGCAAGATACGCAGTATTTT.

This chain connects TRBV3-1 (or the pseudogene TRBV3-2) to TRBJ1-1; TRBD1 is a possible D gene (5 bases). The CDR3 runs 15 residues. The germline V gene encodes CDR1 LGHDT and CDR2 YNNKEL (reference sequence). Deletions cut 0 bases from V and 2 bases from J, with 10 bases between. The CDR3 DNA reads TGTGCCAGCAGCCAAGAGGGACTACCAAACACTGAAGCTTTCTTT. Protein sequence: CASSQEGLPNTEAFF.

The chain uses TRBV5-1 and TRBJ2-5; 9 nucleotides align to TRBD1. The length of the CDR3 is 19 residues. V dropped 0 bases and J dropped 5; count of bases not matched to a gene: 17. Germline V CDR1 and CDR2: SGHRS, YFSETQ. This chain's CDR3 is CASSLVPLGTGMGSETQYF. CDR3 coding DNA: TGCGCCAGCAGCTTGGTCCCCTTAGGGACAGGGATGGGGTCGGAGACCCAGTACTTC.

V gene TRBV7-9 combines with J gene TRBJ2-7; 7 bases are shared with TRBD2. V was pared by 3 bases and J by 9 bases, with 14 bases of the junction left unmatched. The CDR3 has 15 amino acids. Germline loops: CDR1 SEHNR, CDR2 FQNEAQ (reference sequence). The chain's CDR3 is CASSFSGTTLRGQYF. The CDR3 bases are TGTGCCAGCAGCTTCTCCGGGACTACCCTACGGGGGCAGTACTTC.

This clone was observed a few times. J is TRBJ1-5 and V is TRBV6-4; D might be TRBD1 (6 bases). This CDR3 is built from 15 residues. Trimming removed 5 bases from V and 0 bases from J, with 11 bases in between. CDR1 and CDR2 (germline): MRHNA, SNTAGT. The CDR3 region is CASSPTGNSNQPQHF. The CDR3 DNA follows: TGTGCCAGCAGTCCGACAGGTAATAGCAATCAGCCCCAGCATTTT.

The rearrangement joins TRBV7-8 to TRBJ2-3; 9 nucleotides align to TRBD2. This CDR3 contains 15 residues. Trimming removed 5 bases from V and 4 bases from J; junction bases left unmatched: 7. Germline assignment: CDR1 SGHVS and CDR2 FQNEAQ. The CDR3 sequence is CASSRLAGTADTQYF. The CDR3 DNA follows: TGTGCCAGCAGCCGTCTAGCGGGGACGGCAGATACGCAGTATTTT.

This rearrangement joins TRBV6-5 to TRBJ2-2, with TRBD2 matching 9 bases. The CDR3 is made up of 16 amino acids. J lost 5 bases, V lost 0 bases, and 4 bases had no gene match. Germline V gives CDR1 MNHEY, CDR2 SVGAGI. CDR3 sequence reads: CASSYSTTSGTGELFF. The CDR3 region has the DNA TGTGCCAGCAGTTACTCGACAACTAGCGGGACCGGGGAGCTGTTTTTT.

The rearrangement links TRBV12-5 to TRBJ2-1, with 9 bases identical to TRBD1. Germline V gene lookup returns CDR1 LGHNT and CDR2 FRNRAP. The CDR3 consists of 16 residues. Losses at the gene ends were 4 bases for V and 3 bases for J; bases not matched to a gene: 7. The CDR3, as DNA: TGTGCTAGTGGTTACACAGGGGGCCGAGGCTACAATGAGCAGTTCTTC. Amino acid sequence: CASGYTGGRGYNEQFF.

The chain has TRBV5-1 and TRBJ2-1; 9 bases fit TRBD1. Per germline, CDR1 SGHRS and CDR2 YFSETQ. The CDR3 is 14 amino acids. After removal of 4 bases from V and 8 bases from J, the junction contained 7 bases not matched to a gene. The CDR3 DNA follows: TGCGCCAGCAGCGGCGGGGACAGGGAACATGAGCAGTTCTTC. It specifies CASSGGDREHEQFF.

Here the CDR3 reads CASSLVGQGRTGELFF. The CDR3 DNA sequence: TGTGCCAGCAGCTTAGTGGGACAGGGGAGGACCGGGGAGCTGTTTTTT. The chain has TRBV7-6 and TRBJ2-2; 10 bases agree with TRBD1. The V and J ends lost 1 base and 5 bases, in that order; junction bases with no gene match: 4. There are 16 residues in the CDR3. The V gene's germline CDR1 is SGHVS and CDR2 FNYEAQ.

This clone was seen only a few times. J is TRBJ2-2 and V is TRBV6-5; D is unclear. Germline CDR1 is MNHEY and CDR2 is SVGAGI. Trimming stripped 7 bases from V and 4 bases from J, with 10 bases between. This CDR3 spans 13 amino acids. The CDR3, as DNA: TGTGCCAGCAAAGATTGGGCCACCGGGGAGCTGTTTTTT. Amino acids: CASKDWATGELFF.

The chain combines TRBV19 with TRBJ2-5; 7 positions match TRBD1. Germline V gene lookup returns CDR1 LNHDA and CDR2 SQIVND (reference sequence). V lost 5 bases, J lost 2 bases, and 8 bases stayed unmatched. The CDR3 length is 15 residues. The chain's CDR3 is CASSVSQGPQETQYF. The CDR3 bases are TGTGCCAGTAGTGTATCACAGGGGCCGCAAGAGACCCAGTACTTC.

The V gene is TRBV7-9, the J gene TRBJ2-3; 8 positions match TRBD2. Losses at the gene ends were 0 bases for V and 3 bases for J; bases not matched to a gene: 2. Per the germline V gene, CDR1 is SEHNR and CDR2 is FQNEAQ (reference sequence). The CDR3 sequence is 15 residues long. This CDR3 reads CASSLASGVTDTQYF. In nucleotides, the CDR3 is TGTGCCAGCAGCTTAGCTAGCGGGGTAACAGATACGCAGTATTTT. The variable domain in full, with the rest retrieved from reference TRBV7-9 and TRBJ2-3, is DTGVSQNPRHKITKRGQNVTFRCDPISEHNRLYWYRQTLGQGPEFLTYFQNEAQLEKSRLLSDRFSAERPKGSFSTLEIQRTEQGDSAMYLCASSLASGVTDTQYFGPGTRLTVL.

In its sample, this clone was seen once. The V call is TRBV7-9, the J call TRBJ1-1; a possible D gene is TRBD1 (6 bases). V lost 8 bases and J lost 1, with 11 bases in between. Germline V gives CDR1 SEHNR, CDR2 FQNEAQ (reference sequence). CDR3 length equals 13 residues. CDR3 amino acids: CASLGQKNTEAFF. CDR3 nucleotides: TGTGCCAGCCTCGGACAGAAGAACACTGAAGCTTTCTTT.

The chain carries TRBV3-1 (or the pseudogene TRBV3-2) and TRBJ1-1, with D uncertain. The germline V gene encodes CDR1 LGHDT and CDR2 YNNKEL (reference sequence). The CDR3 is made up of 15 amino acids. V was trimmed by 0 bases and J by 2 bases, leaving 10 bases between them. This CDR3 reads CASSQDIGGNTEAFF. The CDR3, as DNA: TGTGCCAGCAGCCAAGATATTGGCGGTAACACTGAAGCTTTCTTT.

The sample holds a few counts of this clone. This sequence joins TRBV6-5 and TRBJ1-3; possibly TRBD1 for D (5 bases). CDR1 and CDR2 from the germline V gene are MNHEY and SVGAGI. V lost 7 bases and J 2 bases, leaving 12 bases between the germline ends. This CDR3 is built from 14 residues. The CDR3 protein is CASTFGGAGNTIYF. The CDR3 DNA reads TGTGCCAGCACTTTTGGAGGGGCTGGAAACACCATATATTTT.

The chain employs TRBV5-1 and TRBJ1-1, with D perhaps TRBD1 (5 bases). The CDR3 runs to 14 residues. Trimming stripped 4 bases from V and 0 bases from J, with 10 bases between. The V gene's germline CDR1 is SGHRS and CDR2 YFSETQ. CDR3 sequence (DNA): TGCGCCAGCAGCAGTGGGGACTTGAACACTGAAGCTTTCTTT. It encodes CASSSGDLNTEAFF.